The 27 T cell receptor beta chains reported below all come from one sample, sequenced in a study of monozygotic twins with inflammatory bowel disease. TCRdb reanalyzed the 5' RACE reads and collapses them to one entry per CDR3 protein, without DNA. The sample table includes about 300,000 distinct CDR3 sequences. Sequencing was carried out using blood. The receptors originated from a human donor with ulcerative colitis or Crohn's disease, or a healthy co-twin of an affected twin (not recorded which).

V is TRBV12-3 or TRBV12-4 and J is TRBJ1-2; TCRdb returns TRBD1, unconfirmable since there is no DNA. The CDR3 is 13 amino acids. CDR3 loop: CASSQDSPYGYTF.

V and J are TRBV29-1 and TRBJ1-2. CDR1 and CDR2 (germline): SQVTM, ANQGSEA. The CDR3 spans 14 residues. The CDR3 reads CSVEDIAGFGGYTF.

This chain connects TRBV6-4 to TRBJ1-2. The CDR3 consists of 15 residues. The germline CDR1 and CDR2 sequences are MRHNA and SNTAGT. CDR3 sequence: CASSAETGANYGYTF.

This rearrangement joins TRBV5-6 to TRBJ2-7; TCRdb's assignment of TRBD1 cannot be checked, as there is no DNA. Germline CDR1 reads SGHDT; CDR2 reads YYEEEE. CDR3 length equals 12 residues. The CDR3 sequence is CASSLGPGGEYF.

The genes are TRBV7-2 and TRBJ2-1; TCRdb names TRBD2, which stays unverified in the absence of DNA. Germline V gives CDR1 SGHTA, CDR2 FQGNSA. The CDR3 extends over 15 amino acids. The chain's CDR3 is CASRRPSGGAGEQFF.

This rearrangement joins TRBV5-1 to TRBJ2-6; with no DNA, the TCRdb D assignment of TRBD2 cannot be verified. The CDR3 contains 19 residues. CDR1 and CDR2 from the germline V gene are SGHRS and YFSETQ. The CDR3 sequence: CASSLAGLAGVGGANVLTF.

This chain joins TRBV6-1 and TRBJ2-7; TCRdb indicates TRBD2, and absent DNA this call remains unverified. The CDR3 has 15 residues. CDR1 and CDR2 from the germline V gene are MNHNS and SASEGT. The CDR3 region is CASRTGLAGTSEQYF.

The chain recombines TRBV20-1 with TRBJ2-4; TCRdb reports TRBD1, a call that lacks DNA to check it against. Germline CDR1 reads DFQATT; CDR2 reads SNEGSKA (reference sequence). The CDR3 is made up of 19 amino acids. This chain's CDR3 is CSADRGGTGAHRTKNIQYF.

The gene calls are TRBV27 and TRBJ1-2; TCRdb's assignment of TRBD1 cannot be checked, as there is no DNA. The CDR3 consists of 14 residues. Germline values: CDR1 MNHEY, CDR2 SMNVEV (reference sequence). CDR3: CASSRWGTDYGYTF.

The rearrangement joins TRBV28 to TRBJ2-3; lacking DNA, the TRBD1 call made by TCRdb goes unchecked. The CDR3 runs to 16 residues. The germline V gene encodes CDR1 MDHEN and CDR2 SYDVKM. This CDR3 reads CASSQYLTGVSDTQYF.

The chain uses TRBV12-3 or TRBV12-4 and TRBJ1-5; with no DNA, the TCRdb D assignment of TRBD1 cannot be verified. The length of the CDR3 is 13 residues. CDR3 amino acids: CASSTGARQPQHF.

The chain couples TRBV3-1 to TRBJ1-6; TCRdb names TRBD1, which stays unverified in the absence of DNA. The CDR3 sequence is 16 residues long. Germline CDR1 is LGHDT and CDR2 is YNNKEL (reference sequence). CDR3 amino acids: CASSQDLTAGQSPLHF.

The chain links TRBV28 to TRBJ2-2; TCRdb's assignment of TRBD1 cannot be checked, as there is no DNA. Per the germline V gene, CDR1 is MDHEN and CDR2 is SYDVKM. This CDR3 comprises 15 residues. The CDR3 spells CASSLGPGLAGELFF.

The chain employs TRBV5-6 and TRBJ2-7; without DNA, the TCRdb call of TRBD1 cannot be checked. The germline CDR1 and CDR2 sequences are SGHDT and YYEEEE. The CDR3 consists of 16 residues. The CDR3 loop is CASSRRLRGTSYEQYF.

The chain employs TRBV15 and TRBJ1-1; the D gene TCRdb calls, TRBD1, cannot be checked with no DNA. Germline CDR1 reads LNHNV; CDR2 reads YYDKDF (reference sequence). CDR3 length: 16 amino acids. The CDR3 spells CATSKESGTGNNRAFF.

The CDR3 protein is CASSLSSTSDTQYF. The rearrangement uses TRBV5-5 and TRBJ2-3. Germline CDR1 is SGHKS and CDR2 is YYEKEE (reference sequence). This CDR3 is 14 amino acids long.

The V gene is TRBV19, the J gene TRBJ2-1; TCRdb returns TRBD2, unconfirmable since there is no DNA. CDR1 is LNHDA and CDR2 is SQIVND in the germline V gene (reference sequence). This CDR3 comprises 14 residues. CDR3 amino acids: CASSMFRTNNEQFF.

The chain joins TRBV6-2 or TRBV6-3 to TRBJ2-2; there is no DNA to check the TCRdb D call of TRBD1. CDR1 is MNHEY, CDR2 SVGEGT, per germline. The length of the CDR3 is 17 residues. CDR3 in amino acids: CASTPHTSGRQGGELFF.

The chain carries TRBV28 and TRBJ1-5; the TCRdb D gene call, TRBD1, has no DNA to confirm it. This CDR3 contains 15 residues. In germline, CDR1 is MDHEN, CDR2 SYDVKM. The CDR3 sequence: CASKGSGQNNQPQHF. Full variable domain (rest looked up from reference TRBV28 and TRBJ1-5): DVKVTQSSRYLVKRTGEKVFLECVQDMDHENMFWYRQDPGLGLRLIYFSYDVKMKEKGDIPEGYSVSREKKERFSLILESASTNQTSMYLCASKGSGQNNQPQHFGDGTRLSIL.

CDR3 sequence reads: CASSRMYRQPSHGETQYF. The V call is TRBV27, the J call TRBJ2-5; the TCRdb D gene call, TRBD1, has no DNA to confirm it. Per the germline V gene, CDR1 is MNHEY and CDR2 is SMNVEV (reference sequence). The CDR3 consists of 18 residues.

This rearrangement joins TRBV20-1 to TRBJ2-3. The CDR3 contains 13 residues. CDR1 is DFQATT, CDR2 SNEGSKA, per germline (reference sequence). CDR3 protein: CSAQRPYTDTQYF.

V usage is TRBV7-9 and J usage is TRBJ2-1; no DNA is available, so the TRBD2 call from TCRdb remains unchecked. The CDR3 spans 15 residues. Germline V gives CDR1 SEHNR, CDR2 FQNEAQ (reference sequence). CDR3 sequence reads: CASSELRAKYNEQFF.

The rearrangement uses TRBV5-1 and TRBJ2-3; TCRdb names TRBD2, which stays unverified in the absence of DNA. The germline V gene has CDR1 SGHRS and CDR2 YFSETQ. The CDR3 runs 17 residues. This CDR3 reads CASSLVAGASRADTQYF. Full variable domain (missing parts from reference TRBV5-1 and TRBJ2-3): KAGVTQTPRYLIKTRGQQVTLSCSPISGHRSVSWYQQTPGQGLQFLFEYFSETQRNKGNFPGRFSGRQFSNSRSEMNVSTLELGDSALYLCASSLVAGASRADTQYFGPGTRLTVL.

The chain couples TRBV20-1 to TRBJ2-6; TCRdb's D gene call, TRBD1, goes unchecked for lack of DNA. Germline CDR1 DFQATT, CDR2 SNEGSKA (reference sequence). This CDR3 is built from 14 residues. This CDR3 is CSALTGSGANVLTF.

V gene TRBV30 combines with J gene TRBJ2-2; TCRdb returns TRBD1, unconfirmable since there is no DNA. The CDR3 runs to 17 residues. Looked up from germline, CDR1 is GTSNPN and CDR2 is SVGIG (reference sequence). The CDR3: CASGVRGLDYFTGELFF.

V is TRBV12-3 or TRBV12-4 and J is TRBJ2-5; TCRdb calls TRBD1, which cannot be checked without DNA. The CDR3 loop spans 13 amino acids. The CDR3 protein is CASSLQGSKTQYF.

This chain links TRBV7-2 with TRBJ2-7. The CDR3 totals 14 residues. Looked up from germline, CDR1 is SGHTA and CDR2 is FQGNSA. The CDR3 sequence: CASSPRNILHEQYF.